In its sample, the clone carrying this T cell receptor (beta chain) was seen many times. Antigen: not known. CDR3-region Arm-PCR and iRepertoire HTBI primers produced the TCR beta libraries. In the source study's methods: Across samples, roughly 64 TRBV and more than 13 TRBJ segments were found. TCRdb analysed the multiplex PCR reads with MiXCR anew, one entry per CDR3 protein. The V and J calls and clone size come from TCRdb's table, not from the authors' own analysis. The repertoire holds hundreds of thousands of distinct CDR3 sequences, with about 16% as singletons. This sample stems from a study of regulatory T cells in long-lasting Graves disease. General observations from the study: With approximately 2,500 shared public clonotypes, persistent patients exceeded new patients, who shared 966.

V lost 7 bases, J lost 8 bases, and 10 bases stayed unmatched. Germline loops: CDR1 MNHNS, CDR2 SASEGT. The CDR3 covers 13 residues. The time point was: newly diagnosed GD, antithyroid drugs for less than 3 months. With RNA extracted from PBMCs as input, the TCR library was made. The data were also submitted as part of a second study, on T cells in Graves' hyperthyroidism and ophthalmopathy. That report adds: The study excluded patients with uncontrolled infection, other autoimmune disease, pregnancy or lactation. Primed by the HTBI set, a first-round RT-PCR was run on the TCR CDR3.

The V and J genes are TRBV6-1 and TRBJ1-1; 7 bases align to TRBD1. Source: peripheral blood mononuclear cells (PBMCs), taken at new diagnosis, from a patient treated with antithyroid drugs. This clonotype was sampled from a woman younger than 45 with Graves disease. CDR3 sequence reads: CASTRLQGQEAFF. CDR3 in DNA: TGTGCCAGCACTAGACTACAGGGGCAGGAAGCTTTCTTT.